The text below deals with one TCR beta chain. Its antigen is unidentified. Each CDR3 protein gets one entry after TCRdb re-called the reads with MiXCR. This sample has roughly 860,000 distinct CDR3 sequences, with approximately 32% found just once. The data originate from a study of T cell repertoires in cytomegalovirus infection. About the research overall: CMV epitopes used comprised recently identified HLA-C-restricted ones and well-studied HLA-B-restricted ones. CMV infection and matching HLA type were both indicated by public TCR beta signatures. Study observations and caveats: Identification of carriers of CMV plus the relevant HLA was achieved through cumulative public TCR beta family frequency. It was HLA-C-restricted CMV-specific TCR beta clonotypes that dominated the response ex vivo.

Germline V lookup: CDR1 SGHTA, CDR2 FQGNSA. CDR3 length equals 16 residues. V lost 7 bases, J lost 8 bases, and 7 bases stayed unmatched. This TCR was recovered from a human donor in good health (CMV status not recorded). Some clones in this sample may be carry-over from other donors' samples. The chain couples TRBV7-2 to TRBJ2-2, with 16 bases matching TRBD2. The input for sequencing was cultured CD8+ T cells from PBMCs, taken from culture after CMV antigen stimulation. The CDR3: CASNAPGLAGGGELFF. In DNA form, the CDR3 reads TGTGCCAGCAACGCTCCGGGACTAGCGGGGGGGGGGGAGCTGTTTTTT. The full variable domain, with the rest looked up from reference TRBV7-2 and TRBJ2-2, is GAGVSQSPSNKVTEKGKDVELRCDPISGHTALYWYRQSLGQGLEFLIYFQGNSAPDKSGLPSDRFSAERTGGSVSTLTIQRTQQEDSAVYLCASNAPGLAGGGELFFGEGSRLTVL.